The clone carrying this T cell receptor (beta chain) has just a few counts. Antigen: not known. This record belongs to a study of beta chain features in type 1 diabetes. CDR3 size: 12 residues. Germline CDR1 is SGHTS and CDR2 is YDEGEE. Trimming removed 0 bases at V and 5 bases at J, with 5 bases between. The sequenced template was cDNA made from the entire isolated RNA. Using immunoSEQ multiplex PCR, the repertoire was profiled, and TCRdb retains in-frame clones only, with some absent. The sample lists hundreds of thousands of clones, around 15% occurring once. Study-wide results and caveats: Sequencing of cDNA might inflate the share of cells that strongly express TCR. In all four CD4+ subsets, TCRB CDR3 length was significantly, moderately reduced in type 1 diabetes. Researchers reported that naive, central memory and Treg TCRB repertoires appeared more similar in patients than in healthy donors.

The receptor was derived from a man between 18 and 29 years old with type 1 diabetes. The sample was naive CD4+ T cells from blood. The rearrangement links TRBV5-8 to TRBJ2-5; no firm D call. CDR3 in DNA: TGTGCCAGCAGCTTGGTAGGGGAGACCCAGTACTTC. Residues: CASSLVGETQYF.